A single sample is the source of the 23 T cell receptor beta chains below, sequenced in a study of CXCR3-negative and CXCR3-positive naive CD8 T cells. General study points: Naive CXCR3-positive cells had TRB CDR3s more hydrophobic than those of CXCR3-negative naive cells.

These TCRs are of unknown antigen specificity. 5' RACE that incorporated UMI labels was used to prepare the TRB cDNA libraries. TCRdb re-called the 5' RACE reads and shows each CDR3 protein once, DNA omitted. Listed are about 150,000 distinct CDR3 sequences; about 0.44% falls within the top ten. The sample comprised naive CXCR3+ CD8+ T cells from blood. Subset given: CD45RO-CCR7+CD27+CD95- naive CD8+ T cells expressing CXCR3 (TNR3+). Every receptor here comes from a human donor in good health. Some clones in this sample may be carry-over from other donors' samples.

The CDR3 sequence is CASSGGAGANVLTF. V usage is TRBV7-6 and J usage is TRBJ2-6; lacking DNA, the TRBD2 call made by TCRdb goes unchecked. The germline V gene has CDR1 SGHVS and CDR2 FNYEAQ. This CDR3 has 14 residues.

The rearrangement uses TRBV11-2 and TRBJ1-1; TCRdb indicates TRBD1, and absent DNA this call remains unverified. This CDR3 has 16 amino acids. Germline values: CDR1 SGHAT, CDR2 FQNNGV. The CDR3 is CASSFSGTGVATEAFF.

This chain links TRBV4-1 with TRBJ2-1. This CDR3 is 15 amino acids long. Germline CDR1 MGHRA, CDR2 YSYEKL. The CDR3 reads CASSQGMRWHDEQFF.

The V gene is TRBV29-1, the J gene TRBJ2-7; the TCRdb call, TRBD1, lacks DNA for checking. Germline V CDR1 and CDR2: SQVTM, ANQGSEA. The CDR3 totals 14 residues. CDR3 amino acids: CSAIGGREGYEQYF.

V usage is TRBV10-3 and J usage is TRBJ1-2; the TCRdb call, TRBD1, lacks DNA for checking. The germline V gene encodes CDR1 ENHRY and CDR2 SYGVKD. The CDR3 runs to 15 residues. The CDR3: CAISESLATAYGYTF.

The chain joins TRBV6-6 to TRBJ2-5; the D call from TCRdb, TRBD1, cannot be confirmed without DNA. The CDR3 has 16 residues. The germline V gene has CDR1 MNHNY and CDR2 SVGAGI (reference sequence). The CDR3 protein is CATTSATGEGGETQYF.

The chain uses TRBV13 and TRBJ2-1. CDR1 and CDR2 (germline): PRHDT, FYEKMQ (reference sequence). The CDR3 has 13 amino acids. The CDR3: CTSSLRPTDEQFF.

The chain joins TRBV20-1 to TRBJ2-3; TCRdb's D gene call, TRBD1, goes unchecked for lack of DNA. The CDR3 sequence is 14 residues long. Germline values: CDR1 DFQATT, CDR2 SNEGSKA (reference sequence). The CDR3 sequence: CSARIQGQGDTQYF.

The J gene is TRBJ2-2, the V gene TRBV12-3 or TRBV12-4. CDR3 length equals 11 residues. This chain's CDR3 is CASSLGVLRVF.

The chain employs TRBV28 and TRBJ2-5; TCRdb designates TRBD2, a call that cannot be tested without DNA. The CDR3 spans 14 residues. Germline values: CDR1 MDHEN, CDR2 SYDVKM. CDR3 protein: CASSPGLVGETQYF.

The rearrangement uses TRBV7-9 and TRBJ1-5; TCRdb's D call of TRBD1 is untestable without DNA. Per the germline V gene, CDR1 is SEHNR and CDR2 is FQNEAQ (reference sequence). This CDR3 comprises 18 residues. CDR3 sequence: CASSRTGTGGAGNQPQHF.

The chain combines TRBV5-1 with TRBJ2-7; lacking DNA, the TRBD1 call made by TCRdb goes unchecked. CDR1 is SGHRS, CDR2 YFSETQ, per germline. This CDR3 has 17 amino acids. CDR3 sequence: CASSDTWSGAGTYEQYF.

This chain connects TRBV6-5 to TRBJ2-1; TCRdb proposes TRBD2, but this gene call is untestable without DNA. CDR3 size: 15 residues. Germline V gene sequence: CDR1 MNHEY, CDR2 SVGAGI. CDR3 residues: CASSSGGESYNEQFF.

The rearrangement links TRBV5-1 to TRBJ2-1; the TCRdb call, TRBD1, lacks DNA for checking. This CDR3 spans 15 amino acids. Per the germline V gene, CDR1 is SGHRS and CDR2 is YFSETQ. This chain's CDR3 is CASSLVTGPGGEQFF. The whole variable domain, remainder taken from reference TRBV5-1 and TRBJ2-1, is KAGVTQTPRYLIKTRGQQVTLSCSPISGHRSVSWYQQTPGQGLQFLFEYFSETQRNKGNFPGRFSGRQFSNSRSEMNVSTLELGDSALYLCASSLVTGPGGEQFFGPGTRLTVL.

This chain joins TRBV7-9 and TRBJ2-5; the TRBD2 assignment by TCRdb is unverifiable without DNA. From germline, CDR1 is SEHNR and CDR2 FQNEAQ (reference sequence). The CDR3 sequence is 15 residues long. The CDR3 loop is CASSPSPGPVETQYF.

V and J are TRBV6-1 and TRBJ1-2; lacking DNA, the TRBD1 call made by TCRdb goes unchecked. The CDR3 runs 17 residues. Germline CDR1 is MNHNS and CDR2 is SASEGT. The CDR3 spells CASSEAGDTLANYGYTF.

The V gene is TRBV4-3, the J gene TRBJ1-1. The CDR3 extends over 18 amino acids. Germline CDR1 reads LGHNA; CDR2 reads YSLEER. CDR3 region: CASSQDWEGPAMNTEAFF.

V and J are TRBV28 and TRBJ1-2; the TRBD1 assignment by TCRdb is unverifiable without DNA. The CDR3 length is 16 residues. CDR1 is MDHEN, CDR2 SYDVKM, per germline. The CDR3 reads CASSQIQDGGNYGYTF.

The chain recombines TRBV14 with TRBJ2-3; as DNA is missing, the TRBD1 call by TCRdb cannot be tested. This CDR3 contains 15 residues. Germline CDR1 reads SGHDN; CDR2 reads FVKESK. The CDR3 loop reads CASSQSQGGTDTQYF.

The gene calls are TRBV28 and TRBJ2-1; TCRdb lists TRBD2, though no DNA is available to test this call. Germline V gene lookup returns CDR1 MDHEN and CDR2 SYDVKM. The CDR3 consists of 16 residues. The CDR3 loop is CASRSRTTGVYNEQFF.

V gene TRBV5-1 combines with J gene TRBJ2-7; TCRdb proposes TRBD2, but this gene call is untestable without DNA. The CDR3 loop spans 14 amino acids. In germline, CDR1 is SGHRS, CDR2 YFSETQ. The CDR3 reads CASSLYSGSFEQYF.

The rearrangement uses TRBV29-1 and TRBJ1-1; the D call of TRBD1 rests on TCRdb alone, since no DNA is present to check it. The CDR3 is made up of 14 amino acids. In germline, CDR1 is SQVTM, CDR2 ANQGSEA. The CDR3 sequence: CSASSRGTGTEAFF.

The V call is TRBV5-6, the J call TRBJ2-7; with no DNA, the TCRdb D assignment of TRBD1 cannot be verified. The CDR3 sequence is 15 residues long. Germline V gene lookup returns CDR1 SGHDT and CDR2 YYEEEE. CDR3 amino acids: CASSYGQGANYEQYF.